The T cell receptor (beta chain) under discussion was sequenced for a study of tissue T cells after allogeneic stem cell transplantation. This clone was recorded only once. TCRdb's copy holds only in-frame clones and misses some; the assay was immunoSEQ multiplex PCR. In the table there are roughly 25,000 clones, over 70% of which are singletons. This CDR3 is 14 amino acids long. Germline CDR1 is LGHNA and CDR2 is YNFKEQ. The V end lost 0 bases, the J end lost 2 bases, and 6 bases lay between the germline ends. The TCR originated in a female donor older than 55 with lung cancer. V and J are TRBV4-2 and TRBJ2-3; D is uncertain. Sample: tissue from the ileum, taken at autopsy. The CDR3 DNA sequence: TGTGCCAGCAGCCAAGATTTTTTCACAGATACGCAGTATTTT. It encodes CASSQDFFTDTQYF.